Listed here is a single TCR beta chain. Its antigen is undetermined. The treatment: 15 to 20 received Ad26.COV2.S at low or high dose, single or two shots; roughly five received placebo; per-sample allocation not given. After the first vaccine or placebo injection, samples were drawn on day 63. This adult donor, from Boston, was 18-55 years old. Germline-derived CDR1 and CDR2 are KGHDR and SFDVKD. The CDR3 totals 14 residues. Trimming at V came to 5 bases and at J to 4 bases, leaving 5 bases not matched to a gene. This sample was taken from a study of Ad26.COV2.S vaccination and SARS-CoV-2 variants. Study-level points and caveats: Non-spike TCR breadth showed similarity between vaccine and placebo recipients. Vaccine recipients showed a spike-specific TCR breadth that was higher than in placebo recipients. Responses of spike-specific T cells (both CD8+ and CD4+) reportedly showed substantial breadth after vaccination.

The data were produced by immunoSEQ multiplex PCR, yet TCRdb's version contains in-frame clones alone and is incomplete. This table holds around 300,000 clones, around nine tenths found once. V is TRBV24-1 and J is TRBJ2-5; 8 positions agree with TRBD1. Sequencing used peripheral blood, obtained in a trial of Ad26.COV2.S vaccine versus placebo. This TCR was sampled from a person between 18 and 65 years old who received the Ad26.COV2.S COVID-19 vaccine or a placebo. The CDR3 DNA reads as TGTGCCACCAGTGGGGGACAGGTGGGAGAGACCCAGTACTTC. Translated: CATSGGQVGETQYF.